This T cell receptor beta chain derives from a study of cytomegalovirus exposure and HLA in healthy donors. Concerning this clone: Its cognate antigen is unknown.

General study results and limits: Most TCR beta V segments were productive about 87% or about 30% of the time in an earlier analysis. HLA alleles were associated with 15,000 to 20,000 TCR beta sequences in a later analysis at 0.05 false discovery rate. A later examination showed that TCR association rates differed by HLA locus, with DRB1 most and HLA-C fewest. What a later analysis reportedly showed was that an Asian-associated ancestry cluster had fewer N-insertions than the approximately 700-donor mean.

Germline V gene sequence: CDR1 SGHVS, CDR2 FQNEAQ. The CDR3 is 12 amino acids. With 1 base removed from V and 8 bases from J, the gap between germline ends came to 8 bases. PCR amplification relied on 60 Vbeta primers (plus 13 Jbeta primers). The data were produced by immunoSEQ multiplex PCR, yet TCRdb's version contains in-frame clones alone and is incomplete. The table shows 130,000 or so clones, with roughly 78% occurring only once. The sequenced sample consisted of PBMCs. The TCR comes from a young man in good health and CMV-seropositive. V usage is TRBV7-8 and J usage is TRBJ1-1, with D perhaps matching TRBD1 (6 bases). The CDR3 DNA sequence: TGTGCCAGCAGCTTAGTGGGGGCCGAAGCTTTCTTT. This translates into CASSLVGAEAFF.